The clone carrying this TCR beta chain was seen many times. This record belongs to a study of beta chain features in type 1 diabetes. Investigators reverse transcribed all isolated RNA, so they sequenced expressed TCRB transcripts. The protocol was immunoSEQ multiplex PCR, while the TCRdb copy is restricted to in-frame clones and leaves out a portion. The sample lists under 400,000 clones, around 13% occurring once. Trimming took 4 bases from V and 0 from J, leaving 13 bases between them. CDR3 length: 17 amino acids. Per the germline V gene, CDR1 is LGHNA and CDR2 is YSLEER. The chain combines TRBV4-3 with TRBJ2-6; maybe TRBD1 (6 bases). This clonotype was obtained from a man aged 18 to 29 in good health. The sample comprised naive CD4+ T cells from blood. The chain's CDR3 is CASSPAGTSSGANVLTF. The CDR3 DNA reads TGCGCCAGCAGCCCCGCCGGGACATCCTCTGGGGCCAACGTCCTGACTTTC.